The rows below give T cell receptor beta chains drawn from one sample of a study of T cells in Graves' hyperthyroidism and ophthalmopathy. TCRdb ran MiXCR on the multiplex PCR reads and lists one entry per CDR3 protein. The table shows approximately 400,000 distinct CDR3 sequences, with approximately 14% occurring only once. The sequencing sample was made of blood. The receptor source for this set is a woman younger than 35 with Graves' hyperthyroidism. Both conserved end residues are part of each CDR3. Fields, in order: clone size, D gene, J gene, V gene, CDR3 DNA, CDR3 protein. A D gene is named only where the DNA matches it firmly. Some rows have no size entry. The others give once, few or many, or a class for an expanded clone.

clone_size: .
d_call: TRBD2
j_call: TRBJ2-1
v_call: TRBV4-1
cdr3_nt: TGCGCCAGCAGCCAAGTTGCGGGAGGTTTGAATAGGCAGTTCTTC
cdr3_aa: CASSQVAGGLNRQFF

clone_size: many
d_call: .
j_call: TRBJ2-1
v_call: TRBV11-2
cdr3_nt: TGTGCCAGCAGCTCCGGAGGACTACTATTGAATGAGCAGTTCTTC
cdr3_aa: CASSSGGLLLNEQFF

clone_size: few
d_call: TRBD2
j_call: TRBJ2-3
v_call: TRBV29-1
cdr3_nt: TGCAGCGTTGAAGCTCTAGCGGGGGGGTCAGCAAATACGCAGTATTTT
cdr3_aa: CSVEALAGGSANTQYF

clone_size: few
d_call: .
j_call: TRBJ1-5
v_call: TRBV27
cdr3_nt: TGTGCCAGCAGAAATTCGAATTATCAGCCCCAGCATTTT
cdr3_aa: CASRNSNYQPQHF

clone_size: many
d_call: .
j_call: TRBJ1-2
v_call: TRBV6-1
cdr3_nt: TGTGCCAGCAGCCGTACAGGGCTCGATGGCTACACCTTC
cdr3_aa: CASSRTGLDGYTF

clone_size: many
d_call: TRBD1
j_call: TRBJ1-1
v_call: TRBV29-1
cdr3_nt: TGCAGCGTTGAGAAGGGGGCGTGGAACACTGAAGCTTTCTTT
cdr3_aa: CSVEKGAWNTEAFF

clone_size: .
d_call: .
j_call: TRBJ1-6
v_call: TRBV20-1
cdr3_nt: TGCAGTGCCCCTATGCACATTTCCCCCTCTTATAATTCACCCCTCCACTTT
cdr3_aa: CSAPMHISPSYNSPLHF

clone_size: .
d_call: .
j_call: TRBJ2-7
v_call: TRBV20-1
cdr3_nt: TGCAGTGCTAGAGTCTCAAGTCGGGACAACTACTACGAGCAGTACTTC
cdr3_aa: CSARVSSRDNYYEQYF

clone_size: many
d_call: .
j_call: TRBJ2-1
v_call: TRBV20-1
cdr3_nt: TGCAGTGCTAGAAAGAATGAGCAGTTCTTC
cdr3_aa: CSARKNEQFF

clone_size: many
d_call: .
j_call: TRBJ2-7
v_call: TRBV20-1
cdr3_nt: TGCAGTGCTGTGGTAGGGTATGCCTACGAGCAGTACTTC
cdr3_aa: CSAVVGYAYEQYF

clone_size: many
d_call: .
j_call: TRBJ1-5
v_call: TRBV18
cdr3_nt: TGTGCCAGCTCACCCGACAGAACGATATCTCAGCCCCAGCATTTT
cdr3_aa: CASSPDRTISQPQHF

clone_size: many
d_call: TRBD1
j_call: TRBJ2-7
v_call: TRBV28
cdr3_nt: TGTGCCAGCAGTTTTAAGGTGGGCCAGGGGGCTTCCTACGAGCAGTACTTC
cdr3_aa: CASSFKVGQGASYEQYF

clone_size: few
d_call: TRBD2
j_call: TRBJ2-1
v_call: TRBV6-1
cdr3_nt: TGTGCCAGCAGTTGGCTTAGCGGGGAGCAGTTCTTC
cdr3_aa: CASSWLSGEQFF

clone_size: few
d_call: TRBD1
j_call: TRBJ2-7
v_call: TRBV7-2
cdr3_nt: TGTGCCAGCAGCCCTCGGACAGGCCCGAGCTCCTACGAGCAGTACTTC
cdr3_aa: CASSPRTGPSSYEQYF

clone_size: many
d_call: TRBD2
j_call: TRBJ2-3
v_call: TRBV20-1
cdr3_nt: TGCAGTGCCAAGAAATTAGCGGGGAACACAGATACGCAGTATTTT
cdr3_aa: CSAKKLAGNTDTQYF

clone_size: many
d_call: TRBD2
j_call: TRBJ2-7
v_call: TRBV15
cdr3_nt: TGTGCCACCAGCAGAGGGACTAGCGGGAGGCTCTATGAGCAGTACTTC
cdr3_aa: CATSRGTSGRLYEQYF

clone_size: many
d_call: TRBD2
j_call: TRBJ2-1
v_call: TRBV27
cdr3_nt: TGTGCCAGCAAGATAGCGGGGAACTACAATGAGCAGTTCTTC
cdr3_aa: CASKIAGNYNEQFF

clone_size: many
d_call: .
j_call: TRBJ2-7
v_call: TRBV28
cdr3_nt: TGTGCCAGCGGCCTCGCGGAGGGTGCAGATGGGCAGTACTTC
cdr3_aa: CASGLAEGADGQYF

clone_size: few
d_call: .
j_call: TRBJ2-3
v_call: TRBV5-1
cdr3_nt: TGCGCCAGCAGCTTCGGCAGGGAAAGAGATACGCAGTATTTT
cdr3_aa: CASSFGRERDTQYF

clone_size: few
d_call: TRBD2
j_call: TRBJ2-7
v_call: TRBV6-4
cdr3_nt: TGTGCCAGCCTGGGAGCGGGGGGGCTTTGGACGTACTACGAGCAGTACTTC
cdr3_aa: CASLGAGGLWTYYEQYF

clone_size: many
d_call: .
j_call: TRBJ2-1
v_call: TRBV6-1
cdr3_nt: TGTGCCAGCAGTCTATTCGACCAGTCTTTCGATGAGCAGTTCTTC
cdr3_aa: CASSLFDQSFDEQFF

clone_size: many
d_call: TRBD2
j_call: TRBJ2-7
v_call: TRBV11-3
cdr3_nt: TGTGCCAGCAGCTTAGTGGCGGGAGGCGAGCAGTACTTC
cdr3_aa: CASSLVAGGEQYF

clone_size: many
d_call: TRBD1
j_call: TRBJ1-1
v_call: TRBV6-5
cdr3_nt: TGTGCCAGCAGTTACCGAGGGACAGGGTCGATGAACACTGAAGCTTTCTTT
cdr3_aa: CASSYRGTGSMNTEAFF

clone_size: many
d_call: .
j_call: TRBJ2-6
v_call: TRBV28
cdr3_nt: TGTGCCGTGCAGGGGTCGCGATCTGGGGCCAACGTCCTGACTTTC
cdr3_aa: CAVQGSRSGANVLTF

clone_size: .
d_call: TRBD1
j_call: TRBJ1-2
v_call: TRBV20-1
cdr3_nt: TGCAGTGCTACCGACAGGGGGACACTCTATGGCTACACCTTC
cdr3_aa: CSATDRGTLYGYTF

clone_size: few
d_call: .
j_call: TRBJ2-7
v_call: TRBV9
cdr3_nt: TGTGCCAGCAGCGTACTGGGCAGCTCCTACGAGCAGTACTTC
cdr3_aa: CASSVLGSSYEQYF

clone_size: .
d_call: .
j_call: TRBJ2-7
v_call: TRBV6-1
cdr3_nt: TGTGCCAGCAGCCGACGCCGGACAGTGGGCTACGAGCAGTACTTC
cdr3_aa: CASSRRRTVGYEQYF

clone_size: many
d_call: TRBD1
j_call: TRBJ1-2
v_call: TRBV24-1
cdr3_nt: TGTGCCACCAGTGATTCCGACAGGGGGCGAGGCTACACCTTC
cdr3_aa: CATSDSDRGRGYTF

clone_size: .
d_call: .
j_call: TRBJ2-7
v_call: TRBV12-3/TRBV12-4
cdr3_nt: TGTGCCAGCAGGAACCGCGACAGGTCGCCCGAGCAGTACTTC
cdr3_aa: CASRNRDRSPEQYF

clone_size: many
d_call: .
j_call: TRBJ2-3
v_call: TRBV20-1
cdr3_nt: TGCAGTGGAACGACTTTAATCAACGAACGCCACACTAGCACAGATACGCAGTATTTT
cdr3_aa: CSGTTLINERHTSTDTQYF

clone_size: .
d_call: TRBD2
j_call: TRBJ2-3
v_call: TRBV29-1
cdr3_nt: TGCACTCCCGGGAGGGCCGTTGATACGCAGTATTTT
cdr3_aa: CTPGRAVDTQYF

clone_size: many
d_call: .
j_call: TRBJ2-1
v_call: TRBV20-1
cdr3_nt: TGCAGTGCTAGATCAGAGGACGGGAGCTCCTACAATGAGCAGTTCTTC
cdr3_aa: CSARSEDGSSYNEQFF

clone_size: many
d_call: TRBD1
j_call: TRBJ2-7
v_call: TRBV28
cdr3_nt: TGTGCCAGCAGTTTCCCCCCGGGGTCCGGACAGGGGGCCGGCTACGAGCAGTACTTC
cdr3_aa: CASSFPPGSGQGAGYEQYF

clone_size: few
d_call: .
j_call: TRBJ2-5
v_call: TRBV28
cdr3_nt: TGTGCCACCTTTGCGAGCAGGGGTGTGGAGACCCAGTACTTC
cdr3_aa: CATFASRGVETQYF

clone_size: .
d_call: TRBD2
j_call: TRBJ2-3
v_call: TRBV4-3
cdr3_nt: TGCGCCAGCAGCCGGGGGAGCGGGGCTAGCACAGATACGCAGTATTTT
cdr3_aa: CASSRGSGASTDTQYF

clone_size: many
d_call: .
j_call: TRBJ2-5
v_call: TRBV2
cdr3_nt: TGTGCCAGCATGGCAGAGGAGACCCAGTACTTC
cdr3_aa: CASMAEETQYF

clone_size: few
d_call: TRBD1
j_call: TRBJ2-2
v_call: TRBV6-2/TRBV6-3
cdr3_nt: TGTGCCAGCAGCCCAGATCCCCTACACAGACAGGGCACCGGGGAGCTGTTTTTT
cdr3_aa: CASSPDPLHRQGTGELFF

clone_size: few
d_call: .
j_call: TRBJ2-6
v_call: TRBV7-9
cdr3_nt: TGTGCCAGCAGCTTAGGGGAGTCTGGTGGAGGTTCTGGGGCCAACGTCCTGACTTTC
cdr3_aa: CASSLGESGGGSGANVLTF

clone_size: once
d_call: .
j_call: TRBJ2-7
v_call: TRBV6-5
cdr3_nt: TGTGCCAGCAGTTACGCACGGGGACCACTTGGCGAGCAGTACTTC
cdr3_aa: CASSYARGPLGEQYF

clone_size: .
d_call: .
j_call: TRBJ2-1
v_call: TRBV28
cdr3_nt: TGTGCCAGCAGTTCGAGGGAGCCCTACAATGAGCAGTTCTTC
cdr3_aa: CASSSREPYNEQFF

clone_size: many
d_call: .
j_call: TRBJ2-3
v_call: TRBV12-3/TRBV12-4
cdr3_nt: TGTGCCACCTCCTTAGGAGTATATACGCAGTATTTT
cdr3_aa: CATSLGVYTQYF

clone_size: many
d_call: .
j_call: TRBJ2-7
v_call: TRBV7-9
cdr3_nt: TGTGCCAGCAGCCTTCCGGGCCTGGGCTACGAGCAGTACTTC
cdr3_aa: CASSLPGLGYEQYF

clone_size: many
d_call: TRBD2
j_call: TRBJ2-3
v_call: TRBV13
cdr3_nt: TGTGCCAGCAGCTTCGGGGGGGACCCCTTCACAGATACGCAGTATTTT
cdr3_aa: CASSFGGDPFTDTQYF

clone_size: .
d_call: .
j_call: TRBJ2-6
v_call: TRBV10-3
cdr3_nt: TGTGCCATCAGTGTGGGAGGTACAGGGGCCAACGTCCTGACTTTC
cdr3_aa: CAISVGGTGANVLTF

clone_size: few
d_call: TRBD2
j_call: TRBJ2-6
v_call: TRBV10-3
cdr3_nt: TGTGCCACCGGGGAGGGCACCAACGTCCTGACTTTC
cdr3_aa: CATGEGTNVLTF

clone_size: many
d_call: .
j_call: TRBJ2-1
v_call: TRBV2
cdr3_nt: TGTGCCAGCAGTTCGACCGGACAGGAGCAGTTCTTC
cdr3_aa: CASSSTGQEQFF

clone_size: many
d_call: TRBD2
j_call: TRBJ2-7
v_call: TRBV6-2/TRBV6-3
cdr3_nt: TGTGCCAGCAGTCTTACGCCTAGCGGGCGCCGAGTGGAGCAGTACTTC
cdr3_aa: CASSLTPSGRRVEQYF

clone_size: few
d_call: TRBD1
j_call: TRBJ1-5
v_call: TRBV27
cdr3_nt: TGTGCCAGCAGCAGGGGGTCAGTTGGTCAGCCCCAGCATTTT
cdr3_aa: CASSRGSVGQPQHF

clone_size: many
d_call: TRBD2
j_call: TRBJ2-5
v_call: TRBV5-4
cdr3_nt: TGTGCCTCCCGAGGTGCTAGCGGGGGCCAAGAGACCCAGTACTTC
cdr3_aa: CASRGASGGQETQYF

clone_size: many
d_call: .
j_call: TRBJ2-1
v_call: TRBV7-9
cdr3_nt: TGTGCCAGCAGCTTACAGAAAACCTACAATGAGCAGTTCTTC
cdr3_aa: CASSLQKTYNEQFF

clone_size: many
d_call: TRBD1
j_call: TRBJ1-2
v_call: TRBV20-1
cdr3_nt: TGCAGTGCTAGAGGTGAGGGACAGGTCCGACCAAATGGCTACACCTTC
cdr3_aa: CSARGEGQVRPNGYTF

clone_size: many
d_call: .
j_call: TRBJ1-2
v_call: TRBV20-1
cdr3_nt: TGCAGTGCTTACCCTACGAGGGATACTAACTATGGCTACACCTTC
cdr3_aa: CSAYPTRDTNYGYTF

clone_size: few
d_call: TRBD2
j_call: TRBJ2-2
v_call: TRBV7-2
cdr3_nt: TGTGCCAGCAGCCCGGGACTACCCGAGGCCACCGGGGAGCTGTTTTTT
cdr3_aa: CASSPGLPEATGELFF

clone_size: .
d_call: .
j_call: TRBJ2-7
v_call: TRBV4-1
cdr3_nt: TGCGCCAGCAGCCTCGTTTCTGGGAAAGAGCAGTACTTC
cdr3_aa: CASSLVSGKEQYF

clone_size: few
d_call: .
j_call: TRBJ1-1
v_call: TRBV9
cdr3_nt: TGTGCCAGCAGCGTAGGTCATCAGACTGAAGCTTTCTTT
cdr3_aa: CASSVGHQTEAFF